One and the same sample provided the 21 T cell receptor beta chains below, sequenced in a study of molecular identifiers for immune sequencing clone quantification. MiXCR, applied by TCRdb to the PCR reads, yields one record per CDR3 protein. The sample yields about half a million distinct CDR3 sequences, under 30% seen once. Material for sequencing was naive CD8+ T cells from blood, with Jurkat cell RNA spiked in. Subset meaning: FACS-sorted CD8+CD4-CCR7+CD45RA+ naive T cells. The receptors were gathered from a human donor in good health. Some libraries in this study had Jurkat cell RNA spiked in.

The chain has TRBV12-3 or TRBV12-4 and TRBJ1-2; D is perhaps TRBD1 (5 bases). The CDR3 is 17 amino acids. V lost 3 bases, J lost 4 bases, and 21 bases lay in between. This chain's CDR3 is CASSFFRDGGSGYGYTF. The CDR3 nucleotides read TGTGCCAGCAGTTTTTTTCGTGATGGGGGATCAGGCTATGGCTACACCTTC.

The V gene is TRBV7-8, the J gene TRBJ2-5, with D possibly matching TRBD2 (6 bases). Trimming removed 3 bases from V and 5 bases from J, with 10 bases in between. In germline, CDR1 is SGHVS, CDR2 FQNEAQ. The CDR3 is made up of 13 amino acids. CDR3 in amino acids: CASSFSSAETQYF. The CDR3 DNA follows: TGTGCCAGCAGCTTCTCTAGCGCTGAGACCCAGTACTTC.

With respect to this clonotype: Being one base from a much bigger clone, this may be a read error. V is TRBV7-9 and J is TRBJ1-4; D is undetermined. There are 12 residues in the CDR3. Germline CDR1 and CDR2: SEHNR and FQNEAQ (reference sequence). The CDR3 here is CASSFTSEKLFF. The CDR3 nucleotides are TGTGCCAGCAGCTTTACTAGTGAAAAACTGTTTTTT.

On this clonotype: No conserved phenylalanine or tryptophan is present at the end of the CDR3, so a read error is the likely explanation. The chain employs TRBV7-9 and TRBJ2-1; D is possibly TRBD2 (6 bases). V gave up 5 bases and J gave up 7 bases, with 9 bases separating them. The CDR3 has 12 residues. Germline values: CDR1 SEHNR, CDR2 FQNEAQ (reference sequence). CDR3 nucleotide sequence: TGTGCCAGCAGCCCCGGACTAAATGAGCAGTTCATC. It is translated as CASSPGLNEQFI.

Regarding this clonotype: Germline and junction disagree at one end, which may indicate a read error. The chain is built from TRBV9 and TRBJ2-5, with D tentatively TRBD2 (6 bases). Germline V gene lookup returns CDR1 SGDLS and CDR2 YYNGEE. This CDR3 spans 16 amino acids. CDR3 sequence: CASSVVGEAAQATQYF. For the CDR3, the DNA is TGTGCCAGCAGCGTAGTAGGGGAGGCCGCCCAAGCGACCCAGTACTTC.

As regards this clonotype: A junction end diverges from the germline sequence, so it may reflect a read error. The V call is TRBV19, the J call TRBJ1-2; D not certain. The length of the CDR3 is 13 residues. CDR1 LNHDA and CDR2 SQIVND come from the germline V gene (reference sequence). The CDR3 is CASSYGTNYGYAF. CDR3 nucleotide sequence: TGTGCCAGTAGTTATGGTACTAACTATGGCTACGCCTTC.

This clonotype was counted ten times or more. V gene TRBV9 combines with J gene TRBJ2-2; 8 positions match TRBD2. V dropped 2 bases and J dropped 1; count of bases not matched to a gene: 4. CDR1 and CDR2 from the germline V gene are SGDLS and YYNGEE. The CDR3 sequence is 16 residues long. As DNA, the CDR3 is TGTGCCAGCAGCGTCATAGCGGGATTGAACACCGGGGAGCTGTTTTTT. This sequence encodes CASSVIAGLNTGELFF.

This clonotype was seen at least ten times. This sequence joins TRBV7-2 and TRBJ2-5, with D unclear. There are 17 residues in the CDR3. The germline V gene encodes CDR1 SGHTA and CDR2 FQGNSA. V was pared by 2 bases and J by 2 bases, with 18 bases between. CDR3 in amino acids: CASSLKLVYGTQETQYF. The CDR3 DNA reads TGTGCCAGCAGCTTAAAATTAGTTTACGGAACACAAGAGACCCAGTACTTC. The full variable domain, its missing parts supplied by reference TRBV7-2 and TRBJ2-5, is GAGVSQSPSNKVTEKGKDVELRCDPISGHTALYWYRQSLGQGLEFLIYFQGNSAPDKSGLPSDRFSAERTGGSVSTLTIQRTQQEDSAVYLCASSLKLVYGTQETQYFGPGTRLLVL.

Concerning this clonotype: One junction end does not reproduce the germline sequence, and a read error may be involved. This chain uses TRBV27 with TRBJ2-1; D is undetermined. CDR1 and CDR2 from the germline V gene are MNHEY and SMNVEV (reference sequence). The CDR3 has 12 amino acids. CDR3 nucleotides: TGTGCCGGCAGTTTATTGGGTCGTCCCCAGTTCTTC. Its protein product is CAGSLLGRPQFF.

This clonotype was counted only a few times. The rearrangement links TRBV20-1 to TRBJ2-7; TRBD1 aligns across 7 bases. The CDR3 covers 14 residues. CDR1 DFQATT and CDR2 SNEGSKA come from the germline V gene (reference sequence). V shed 1 base, J shed 0 bases, and the junction held 3 bases outside the gene matches. CDR3: CSARVTGHSYEQYF. CDR3 nucleotides: TGCAGTGCTAGAGTGACAGGGCACTCCTACGAGCAGTACTTC.

On this clonotype: A much larger clone lies one base from this, so it may be a read error. This chain uses TRBV7-9 with TRBJ2-1; D remains ambiguous. The CDR3 loop spans 15 amino acids. From germline, CDR1 is SEHNR and CDR2 FQNEAQ (reference sequence). Here the CDR3 DNA reads TGTGCCAGCGCGAACGGTCTCTTGCCCTACAATGGGCAGTTCTTC. The encoded protein is CASANGLLPYNGQFF. The full variable domain, with the rest looked up from reference TRBV7-9 and TRBJ2-1, is DTGVSQNPRHKITKRGQNVTFRCDPISEHNRLYWYRQTLGQGPEFLTYFQNEAQLEKSRLLSDRFSAERPKGSFSTLEIQRTEQGDSAMYLCASANGLLPYNGQFFGPGTRLTVL.

For this clonotype: A much larger clone lies one base from this, so it may be a read error. The V and J genes are TRBV20-1 and TRBJ2-7; TRBD1 might be the D (5 bases). CDR3 length: 12 residues. The germline gives CDR1 DFQATT, CDR2 SNEGSKA (reference sequence). CDR3 DNA: TGCAGTGCTAGAGGGCAGGGCTACGAGCGGTACTTC. Its translation: CSARGQGYERYF.

Points on this clonotype: A much more abundant neighbour one base away suggests this may be a read error. The chain has TRBV7-2 and TRBJ2-5, with D perhaps being TRBD1 or TRBD2 (7 bases each). This CDR3 comprises 19 residues. Germline assignment: CDR1 SGHTA and CDR2 FQGNSA. CDR3 amino acids: CASSFILQGGGLLRETHYF. The DNA for the CDR3 is TGTGCCAGCAGCTTCATCCTCCAGGGGGGGGGTCTACTGAGAGAGACCCACTACTTC.

The chain is built from TRBV9 and TRBJ2-5; 8 bases align to TRBD1. Germline CDR1 SGDLS, CDR2 YYNGEE. This CDR3 has 15 residues. Germline trimming cut 3 bases from V and 3 bases from J; bases unmatched to any gene: 7. CDR3 DNA: TGTGCCAGCAGCGGTGCCGGGACAGGTAAAGAGACCCAGTACTTC. It yields the protein CASSGAGTGKETQYF.

This chain uses TRBV6-6 with TRBJ2-2, with D hard to call. The CDR3 covers 16 residues. The germline V gene has CDR1 MNHNY and CDR2 SVGAGI (reference sequence). Trimming took off 8 bases at V and 4 bases at J, with 20 bases between the two ends. In nucleotides, the CDR3 is TGTGCCAGCCGGCAGGACCGAGGTTCAGGCACCGGGGAGCTGTTTTTT. Its translation is CASRQDRGSGTGELFF.

This clonotype was observed many times. The J gene is TRBJ2-7, the V gene TRBV6-2 or TRBV6-3, with no clear D. Germline loops: CDR1 MNHEY, CDR2 SVGEGT. CDR3 length: 11 residues. The V gene lost 5 bases and the J gene lost 7 bases, with 9 bases spanning the gap. In nucleotides, the CDR3 is TGTGCCAGCAGTCGAACCGGGGAGCAGTACTTC. This translates into CASSRTGEQYF.

Comment on this clonotype: A much bigger clone sits one base away, suggesting this may be a read error. The V gene is TRBV20-1, the J gene TRBJ1-5; D is ambiguous. Germline values: CDR1 DFQATT, CDR2 SNEGSKA (reference sequence). The CDR3 runs to 16 residues. Deletions cut 0 bases from V and 6 bases from J, with 18 bases between. CDR3 residues: CSARDQRDLGTQPQHF. Here the CDR3 DNA reads TGCAGTGCTAGAGATCAACGAGACCTGGGCACTCAGCCCCAGCATTTT.

This clonotype was seen repeatedly, ten times or more. This chain links TRBV28 with TRBJ2-7; D remains unclear. The CDR3 totals 11 residues. Germline assignment: CDR1 MDHEN and CDR2 SYDVKM. V was clipped by 6 bases and J by 3 bases, with 6 bases between them. The CDR3 loop is CASSRDYEQYF. The DNA of the CDR3 is TGTGCCAGCAGCAGAGACTACGAGCAGTACTTC. The full variable domain, with the rest looked up from reference TRBV28 and TRBJ2-7, is DVKVTQSSRYLVKRTGEKVFLECVQDMDHENMFWYRQDPGLGLRLIYFSYDVKMKEKGDIPEGYSVSREKKERFSLILESASTNQTSMYLCASSRDYEQYFGPGTRLTVT.

J is TRBJ1-1 and V is TRBV6-2 or TRBV6-3; D might be TRBD1 (6 bases). The germline V gene encodes CDR1 MNHEY and CDR2 SVGEGT. The CDR3 has 17 amino acids. Trimming removed 5 bases at V and 1 base at J, with 20 bases between. In DNA form, the CDR3 reads TGTGCCAGCAGTCCCTCCGGGGGCTGGTTTGGGAACACTGAAGCTTTCTTT. It specifies CASSPSGGWFGNTEAFF.

This clonotype was seen at least ten times. The genes are TRBV9 and TRBJ2-7; tentatively, D is TRBD1 (6 bases). This CDR3 comprises 13 residues. CDR1 and CDR2 from the germline V gene are SGDLS and YYNGEE. V lost 4 bases and J lost 7, with 15 bases in between. The CDR3 region is CASSPTGNGEQYF. In DNA form, the CDR3 reads TGTGCCAGCAGCCCGACAGGTAACGGGGAGCAGTACTTC.

This clonotype showed up just a few times. The gene calls are TRBV4-1 and TRBJ1-5, with D maybe TRBD1 (6 bases). Deletions cut 0 bases from V and 5 bases from J, with 11 bases between. This CDR3 has 15 amino acids. The germline V gene has CDR1 MGHRA and CDR2 YSYEKL. CDR3 sequence: CASSQEYRDHQPQHF. The CDR3 nucleotides read TGCGCCAGCAGCCAAGAGTACAGGGATCATCAGCCCCAGCATTTT.